The next 30 T cell receptor beta chains were all read from a single sample in a study of Graves' ophthalmopathy and Graves' hyperthyroidism. From RNA, the CDR3 regions of TCR beta chains were amplified and sequenced. A first-round RT-PCR used HTBI primers, followed by a second-round multiplex PCR. Each CDR3 protein is one row after TCRdb ran MiXCR on the multiplex PCR reads. The top ten hold around 4.6% of the sample, which has about 500,000 distinct CDR3 sequences, under 45% seen once. The sample consisted of peripheral blood or thyroid tissue (not recorded which). The receptors stem from an adult man with Graves' hyperthyroidism.

The chain has TRBV20-1 and TRBJ1-4; maybe TRBD1 (6 bases). V dropped 4 bases and J dropped 16 bases, with 13 bases sitting between them. The length of the CDR3 is 10 residues. Germline V CDR1 and CDR2: DFQATT, SNEGSKA (reference sequence). The CDR3 reads CSAKTGIGFF. The CDR3 nucleotides read TGCAGTGCTAAGACAGGAATTGGGTTTTTT.

This clonotype showed up just a few times. The CDR3 coding sequence is TGTGCCAGCAGCTGGCCTGGCAGGGGTACACATGGCTACACCTTC. Protein: CASSWPGRGTHGYTF. The chain joins TRBV7-2 to TRBJ1-2; TRBD1 might be the D (6 bases). Trimming removed 4 bases at V and 6 bases at J, with 18 bases between. The CDR3 is 15 amino acids. Germline V gene data show CDR1 as SGHTA and CDR2 as FQGNSA. Looking up the rest from reference TRBV7-2 and TRBJ1-2 gives the full variable domain: GAGVSQSPSNKVTEKGKDVELRCDPISGHTALYWYRQSLGQGLEFLIYFQGNSAPDKSGLPSDRFSAERTGGSVSTLTIQRTQQEDSAVYLCASSWPGRGTHGYTFGSGTRLTVV.

The rearrangement uses TRBV5-6 and TRBJ1-2; 9 nucleotides agree with TRBD1. CDR1 SGHDT and CDR2 YYEEEE come from the germline V gene. This CDR3 comprises 15 residues. The junction had 8 bases not matched to a gene; V was cut back by 4 bases and J by 4 bases. This CDR3 reads CASSQGGTGLYGYTF. CDR3 DNA sequence: TGTGCCAGCAGCCAGGGCGGGACAGGGCTCTATGGCTACACCTTC.

The CDR3 DNA follows: TGTGCCAGCAGCTTGCCGGCGGGACAGGGGTTTGGCTACACCTTC. It translates to CASSLPAGQGFGYTF. This chain joins TRBV7-9 and TRBJ1-2; TRBD1 matches 10 bases. Germline V gene data show CDR1 as SEHNR and CDR2 as FQNEAQ (reference sequence). Unmatched junction bases numbered 8, after V lost 3 bases and J lost 7 bases. The CDR3 is made up of 15 amino acids.

In its sample, this clonotype was seen many times. As DNA, the CDR3 is TGTGCCAGCAGAGCGCGACTCTCGAACACCGGGGAGCTGTTTTTT. Its protein product is CASRARLSNTGELFF. The chain couples TRBV2 to TRBJ2-2; unclear D gene. The CDR3 runs to 15 residues. With 6 bases removed from V and 0 bases from J, the gap between germline ends came to 11 bases. Germline CDR1 reads SNHLY; CDR2 reads FYNNEI.

This clonotype has a count of ten or more. This rearrangement joins TRBV6-5 to TRBJ2-2, with D unclear. Germline V gene sequence: CDR1 MNHEY, CDR2 SVGAGI. This CDR3 region has 13 residues. The ends were cut back, 0 bases at V and 10 bases at J, with 9 bases in the middle. The CDR3 sequence is CASSYSFTSELFF. The CDR3 nucleotides are TGTGCCAGCAGTTACTCTTTCACATCGGAGCTGTTTTTT.

The rearrangement links TRBV7-2 to TRBJ2-5; TRBD1 aligns across 7 bases. This CDR3 is built from 14 residues. Trimming at V came to 3 bases and at J to 5 bases, leaving 6 bases not matched to a gene. Germline V gives CDR1 SGHTA, CDR2 FQGNSA. DNA of the CDR3: TGTGCCAGCAGCTTGACAGGGCGTGATGAGACCCAGTACTTC. It is translated as CASSLTGRDETQYF.

As to this clonotype: One junction end does not reproduce the germline sequence, and a read error may be involved. The gene calls are TRBV19 and TRBJ2-7; D is unclear. CDR1 is LNHDA and CDR2 is SQIVND in the germline V gene (reference sequence). This CDR3 has 11 amino acids. This CDR3 reads CACSIGYEQYF. In nucleotides, the CDR3 is TGTGCCTGTAGTATCGGCTACGAACAGTACTTC.

The table lists this clonotype with a few counts. The J gene is TRBJ1-1, the V gene TRBV4-3; the D gene is possibly TRBD1 (6 bases). The CDR3 contains 15 residues. CDR1 and CDR2 (germline): LGHNA, YSLEER. V dropped 1 base and J dropped 0 bases, with 9 bases sitting between them. The CDR3 spells CASSQVAGVNTEAFF. In DNA, the CDR3 is TGCGCCAGCAGCCAAGTGGCAGGGGTGAACACTGAAGCTTTCTTT.

This clonotype was seen a few times. V gene TRBV10-3 combines with J gene TRBJ2-3, with D maybe TRBD2 (6 bases). Trimming pared 2 bases from V and 0 bases from J, leaving 12 bases between. The germline V gene encodes CDR1 ENHRY and CDR2 SYGVKD. The CDR3 is made up of 16 amino acids. The CDR3 DNA follows: TGTGCCATCAGTGAGAGGGGCGGGACGAGCACAGATACGCAGTATTTT. It is translated as CAISERGGTSTDTQYF.

Many counts were recorded for this clonotype. This chain connects TRBV4-2 to TRBJ2-5; 11 bases agree with TRBD1. This CDR3 has 17 residues. The trim removed 2 bases at V and 4 bases at J, leaving 9 bases unmatched. Germline V gene sequence: CDR1 LGHNA, CDR2 YNFKEQ. CDR3 amino acids: CASSQRTGGNTGETQYF. As DNA, the CDR3 is TGTGCCAGCAGCCAACGGACAGGGGGCAATACGGGAGAGACCCAGTACTTC.

On this clonotype itself: This may come from a read error, since a much larger clone is one base off. The V and J genes are TRBV19 and TRBJ2-7; tentatively, D is TRBD2 (5 bases). This CDR3 has 13 amino acids. CDR1 LNHDA and CDR2 SQIVND come from the germline V gene (reference sequence). CDR3: CASSSGGPYERYF. Written as DNA, the CDR3 is TGTGCCAGTAGTTCGGGCGGGCCCTACGAGCGGTACTTC.

The chain carries TRBV2 and TRBJ1-1; 7 nucleotides agree with TRBD1. With 6 bases clipped from V and 10 bases from J, the junction kept 8 bases outside the gene matches. The germline V gene has CDR1 SNHLY and CDR2 FYNNEI. This CDR3 is built from 12 residues. CDR3 protein: CASRGQPKGAFF. The CDR3 nucleotides read TGTGCCAGCAGGGGACAGCCAAAAGGAGCTTTCTTT. Drawing the rest from reference TRBV2 and TRBJ1-1, the complete variable domain is EPEVTQTPSHQVTQMGQEVILRCVPISNHLYFYWYRQILGQKVEFLVSFYNNEISEKSEIFDDQFSVERPDGSNFTLKIRSTKLEDSAMYFCASRGQPKGAFFGQGTRLTVV.

This chain joins TRBV15 and TRBJ1-2; TRBD1 matches at 7 bases. In germline, CDR1 is LNHNV, CDR2 YYDKDF (reference sequence). V lost 6 bases, J lost 8 bases, and 9 bases stayed unmatched. This CDR3 has 13 amino acids. The DNA of the CDR3 is TGTGCCACCAGTACCGGGACAGAATCAGGCTACACCTTC. Translated, it gives CATSTGTESGYTF.

In this sample, this clonotype turned up many times. The chain recombines TRBV29-1 with TRBJ2-7, with TRBD2 matching over 8 bases. Trimming removed 4 bases from V and 2 bases from J; junction bases left unmatched: 10. Germline CDR1 is SQVTM and CDR2 is ANQGSEA. The CDR3 sequence is 15 residues long. CDR3 coding DNA: TGCAGCGTTGTTGCGGGAGGACGAACAACCTACGAGCAGTACTTC. This codes for CSVVAGGRTTYEQYF.

This clonotype came up many times. V gene TRBV13 combines with J gene TRBJ1-3; D unclear. The V end was cut by 2 bases, the J end by 0 bases, with 5 bases between. CDR3 length: 14 residues. In germline, CDR1 is PRHDT, CDR2 FYEKMQ (reference sequence). CDR3 residues: CASSLRVSGNTIYF. In nucleotides, the CDR3 is TGTGCCAGCAGCTTACGGGTCTCTGGAAACACCATATATTTT. Full variable domain (remainder filled in from reference TRBV13 and TRBJ1-3): AAGVIQSPRHLIKEKRETATLKCYPIPRHDTVYWYQQGPGQDPQFLISFYEKMQSDKGSIPDRFSAQQFSDYHSELNMSSLELGDSALYFCASSLRVSGNTIYFGEGSWLTVV.

This chain uses TRBV6-1 with TRBJ1-2; tentative D call: TRBD1 (6 bases). Germline V gives CDR1 MNHNS, CDR2 SASEGT. The ends were cut back, 0 bases at V and 8 bases at J, with 16 bases in the middle. The CDR3 contains 15 residues. The CDR3 protein is CASSEAGGGGGGYTF. The CDR3 DNA reads as TGTGCCAGCAGTGAAGCAGGTGGAGGGGGAGGAGGCTACACCTTC.

This clonotype was found once. The chain links TRBV29-1 to TRBJ2-5; 8 bases are shared with TRBD2. The J call is doubtful: the DNA matches TRBJ2-1 better. CDR3 length: 14 residues. The V gene's germline CDR1 is SQVTM and CDR2 ANQGSEA. CDR3 in DNA: TGCAGCGTGGTGACCGGGACTAGTATCAATGAGCAGTTCTTC. Protein sequence: CSVVTGTSINEQFF.

This clonotype was seen a handful of times. This chain connects TRBV12-3 or TRBV12-4 to TRBJ2-7; D not resolved. Trimming took 2 bases from V and 5 from J, leaving 19 bases between them. CDR3 length equals 16 residues. The CDR3 region is CASSLRGGPLVHEQYF. The CDR3 region has the DNA TGTGCCAGCAGTTTAAGAGGCGGACCCCTGGTCCACGAGCAGTACTTC.

There are many counts of this clonotype. This sequence joins TRBV4-2 and TRBJ2-7, with 7 bases that match TRBD2. The germline gives CDR1 LGHNA, CDR2 YNFKEQ. This CDR3 is built from 17 residues. The ends lost 1 base at V and 1 base at J; junction bases unmatched: 10. Written as DNA, the CDR3 is TGTGCCAGCAGCCAAGTGACGGCTAGCGGCATTTCCTACGAGCAGTACTTC. It encodes CASSQVTASGISYEQYF.

V and J are TRBV5-6 and TRBJ2-7; 11 bases align to TRBD1. Germline-derived CDR1 and CDR2 are SGHDT and YYEEEE. The CDR3 is made up of 15 amino acids. Trimming cost V 4 bases and J 9 bases; bases outside gene matches: 12. The DNA of the CDR3 is TGTGCCAGCAGCCGAAGGACAGGGGGCGTCAACGGGCAGTACTTC. Translating it yields CASSRRTGGVNGQYF.

This clonotype was found a few times. The chain carries TRBV29-1 and TRBJ2-2; a possible D gene is TRBD2 (5 bases). The V end was cut by 6 bases, the J end by 1 base, with 12 bases between. Germline V gives CDR1 SQVTM, CDR2 ANQGSEA. This CDR3 spans 14 amino acids. Here the CDR3 reads CSVQVGVNTGELFF. In DNA form, the CDR3 reads TGCAGCGTCCAGGTCGGGGTGAACACCGGGGAGCTGTTTTTT.

The gene calls are TRBV7-8 and TRBJ2-7, with 9 nucleotides matching TRBD2. The CDR3 has 12 residues. J lost 5 bases, V lost 7 bases, and 3 bases had no gene match. Germline V gene data show CDR1 as SGHVS and CDR2 as FQNEAQ. The CDR3 region is CASTVAGDEQYF. The DNA for the CDR3 is TGTGCCAGCACCGTAGCGGGAGACGAGCAGTACTTC.

V usage is TRBV3-1 and J usage is TRBJ2-7, with D perhaps matching TRBD1 (5 bases). The CDR3 is 15 residues long. V was shortened by 0 bases and J by 5 bases, with 14 bases between the two germline ends. Germline V gene lookup returns CDR1 LGHDT and CDR2 YNNKEL (reference sequence). Here the CDR3 DNA reads TGTGCCAGCAGCCAAGAGTCAGGGTTCGCGGACGAGCAGTACTTC. Translation gives CASSQESGFADEQYF.

Concerning this clonotype: Compared with germline, one end of the junction differs, possibly owing to a read error. The J gene is TRBJ2-6, the V gene TRBV7-9; possibly TRBD1 for D (6 bases). CDR1 and CDR2 from the germline V gene are SEHNR and FQNEAQ (reference sequence). This CDR3 contains 16 residues. Here the CDR3 reads CASSWTQGAGANVLTF. The CDR3 DNA is TGCGCCAGCAGCTGGACACAGGGTGCTGGGGCCAACGTCCTGACTTTC.

The chain is built from TRBV29-1 and TRBJ2-1; 7 bases line up with TRBD2. The germline V gene has CDR1 SQVTM and CDR2 ANQGSEA. V lost 1 base and J lost 6; bases outside the gene matches: 9. The CDR3 is 15 amino acids. The CDR3 coding sequence is TGCAGCGTTGAAGTTCCTAGCGGTATTTTCAATGAGCAGTTCTTC. It specifies CSVEVPSGIFNEQFF.

At least ten counts were recorded for this clonotype. An end of the junction differs from the germline gene, which may be a read error. The chain joins TRBV7-7 to TRBJ2-7; 11 positions agree with TRBD2. The CDR3 loop spans 13 amino acids. Germline V gene data show CDR1 as SSHAT and CDR2 as FNYEAQ (reference sequence). CDR3 nucleotides: TGTGCTAGCAGCTCCGGACTAGCGGGCGAGCAGTACTTC. Its protein is CASSSGLAGEQYF.

This rearrangement joins TRBV25-1 to TRBJ1-5; possibly TRBD1 for D (6 bases). Trimming stripped 2 bases from V and 3 bases from J, with 11 bases between. The CDR3 runs to 15 residues. The germline V gene encodes CDR1 MGHDK and CDR2 SYGVNS. In DNA, the CDR3 is TGTGCCAGCAGTGAAGTAGGACAGATCAATCAGCCCCAGCATTTT. This codes for CASSEVGQINQPQHF.

This clonotype was counted ten times or more. J is TRBJ1-6 and V is TRBV10-3, with a possible D match to TRBD1 (5 bases). The ends were cut back, 5 bases at V and 5 bases at J, with 19 bases in the middle. Germline V gene lookup returns CDR1 ENHRY and CDR2 SYGVKD. The CDR3 covers 17 residues. The CDR3 nucleotides are TGTGCCATCAGTCAGCTTTTCTCGACAGAAAATAATTCACCCCTCCACTTT. Encoded protein: CAISQLFSTENNSPLHF.

The chain has TRBV11-1 and TRBJ2-7, with 9 nucleotides matching TRBD2. CDR3 size: 16 residues. CDR1 SGHAT and CDR2 FQDESV come from the germline V gene (reference sequence). Germline trimming cut 4 bases from V and 3 bases from J; bases unmatched to any gene: 10. The CDR3 DNA reads TGTGCCAGCAGCTCAATACGACTAGCGGATCTCTACGAGCAGTACTTC. It codes for CASSSIRLADLYEQYF.